Following are 17 T cell receptor beta chains from one sample sequenced in a study of PD-1 blockade in classical Hodgkin lymphoma. This table comes from immunoSEQ multiplex PCR, and its TCRdb copy is limited to in-frame clones, with some not included. Of 25,000 to 35,000 clones in the sample, approximately 94% were seen once. Stated time point: newly diagnosed, previously untreated cHL patient sample. The sample consisted of peripheral blood mononuclear cells (PBMCs). All receptors derive from a human donor with classical Hodgkin lymphoma.

V usage is TRBV27 and J usage is TRBJ2-1; 8 bases match TRBD2. The CDR3 spans 15 residues. V gave up 11 bases and J gave up 0 bases; unmatched junction bases: 9. Germline lookup yields CDR1 MNHEY and CDR2 SMNVEV (reference sequence). CDR3 loop: CAASSSGSSYNEQFF. DNA of the CDR3: TGTGCCGCGTCATCCAGCGGGAGCTCCTACAATGAGCAGTTCTTC.

V and J are TRBV19 and TRBJ2-1, with 7 bases that match TRBD2. Germline lookup yields CDR1 LNHDA and CDR2 SQIVND (reference sequence). V was clipped by 3 bases and J by 9 bases; unmatched bases: 8. The CDR3 has 14 amino acids. The CDR3 loop reads CASSMASGIGEQFF. The CDR3, as DNA: TGTGCCAGTAGTATGGCGAGCGGGATAGGTGAGCAGTTCTTC.

V usage is TRBV27 and J usage is TRBJ1-1; 8 positions agree with TRBD1. V lost 2 bases and J lost 6; bases outside the gene matches: 2. CDR3 size: 13 residues. Germline V gene data show CDR1 as MNHEY and CDR2 as SMNVEV (reference sequence). Here the CDR3 DNA reads TGTGCCAGCAGTTTAGGACAGGGCTCTGAAGCTTTCTTT. This gives the protein CASSLGQGSEAFF.

The chain is built from TRBV12-5 and TRBJ1-2; no firm D call. CDR1 LGHNT and CDR2 FRNRAP come from the germline V gene. This CDR3 has 16 residues. V was pared by 0 bases and J by 8 bases, with 19 bases between. CDR3 in amino acids: CASGLVLGPQTHGYTF. For the CDR3, the DNA is TGTGCTAGTGGTTTGGTACTCGGGCCCCAGACTCACGGCTACACCTTC. The whole variable domain, filled in from reference TRBV12-5 and TRBJ1-2, reads DARVTQTPRHKVTEMGQEVTMRCQPILGHNTVFWYRQTMMQGLELLAYFRNRAPLDDSGMPKDRFSAEMPDATLATLKIQPSEPRDSAVYFCASGLVLGPQTHGYTFGSGTRLTVV.

The V and J genes are TRBV11-1 and TRBJ2-5; D remains unclear. This CDR3 contains 14 residues. Trimming left V 3 bases short and J 2 bases short, with 10 bases between. From germline, CDR1 is SGHAT and CDR2 FQDESV (reference sequence). For the CDR3, the DNA is TGTGCCAGCAGCTTCGTGGGGTATCAAGAGACCCAGTACTTC. Residues: CASSFVGYQETQYF.

The rearrangement links TRBV18 to TRBJ2-2, with D unresolved. V lost 6 bases, J lost 0 bases, and 8 bases lay in between. The germline V gene encodes CDR1 KGHSH and CDR2 LQKENI. The CDR3 covers 14 residues. CDR3 loop: CASSAGSNTGELFF. The CDR3 DNA is TGTGCCAGCTCGGCCGGGTCGAACACCGGGGAGCTGTTTTTT.

CDR3 sequence reads: CASSQGSSIQTYNEQFF. In DNA, the CDR3 is TGCGCCAGCAGCCAAGGGTCCTCCATTCAAACCTACAATGAGCAGTTCTTC. The J gene is TRBJ2-1, the V gene TRBV4-1; D gene uncertain. The CDR3 runs 17 residues. Per germline, CDR1 MGHRA and CDR2 YSYEKL. The V end lost 1 base, the J end lost 2 bases, and 15 bases lay between the germline ends.

The chain recombines TRBV5-8 with TRBJ2-1; 7 nucleotides match TRBD1. The CDR3 extends over 15 amino acids. J lost 6 bases, V lost 4 bases, and 10 bases had no gene match. The germline V gene encodes CDR1 SGHTS and CDR2 YDEGEE. This chain's CDR3 is CASSARQGRGNEQFF. CDR3 bases: TGTGCCAGCAGCGCACGACAGGGTAGAGGCAATGAGCAGTTCTTC.

The genes are TRBV19 and TRBJ1-6, with D uncertain. This CDR3 has 13 amino acids. Germline V lookup: CDR1 LNHDA, CDR2 SQIVND (reference sequence). The V and J ends lost 5 bases and 6 bases respectively, with 8 bases between them. The CDR3 region is CASSRVLNSPLHF. As DNA, the CDR3 is TGTGCCAGTAGTCGAGTTCTTAATTCACCCCTCCACTTT.

V is TRBV6-1 and J is TRBJ2-5; D remains ambiguous. V lost 6 bases and J lost 7, with 21 bases in between. Germline assignment: CDR1 MNHNS and CDR2 SASEGT. There are 15 residues in the CDR3. The CDR3 loop is CASSPFGSPWGTQYF. The DNA of the CDR3 is TGTGCCAGCAGCCCCTTTGGGTCCCCGTGGGGGACCCAGTACTTC.

The chain links TRBV5-4 to TRBJ2-7; D is undetermined. Germline V gene sequence: CDR1 SGHNT, CDR2 YYREEE (reference sequence). V dropped 2 bases and J dropped 0 bases, with 12 bases sitting between them. There are 15 residues in the CDR3. The chain's CDR3 is CASSFNGFNSYEQYF. CDR3 bases: TGTGCCAGCAGCTTTAACGGGTTTAACTCCTACGAGCAGTACTTC.

The chain combines TRBV25-1 with TRBJ2-5; 9 bases map to TRBD1. V lost 6 bases and J lost 3; bases outside the gene matches: 5. This CDR3 contains 14 residues. CDR1 is MGHDK and CDR2 is SYGVNS in the germline V gene. Here the CDR3 DNA reads TGTGCCAGCAGGAGGACAGGGGTCGAAGAGACCCAGTACTTC. Protein sequence: CASRRTGVEETQYF.

The chain links TRBV7-9 to TRBJ1-2; TRBD1 matches at 7 bases. The CDR3 spans 13 residues. The germline V gene has CDR1 SEHNR and CDR2 FQNEAQ (reference sequence). The V gene end was trimmed by 5 bases and the J gene end by 7 bases; junction bases not matched to a gene: 7. As DNA, the CDR3 is TGTGCCAGCAGCCCGCGGACAGGATTTGGCTACACCTTC. Translating it yields CASSPRTGFGYTF.

V and J are TRBV15 and TRBJ1-4; TRBD1 matches at 7 bases. The V and J ends lost 1 base and 8 bases, in that order; junction bases with no gene match: 7. CDR1 and CDR2 (germline): LNHNV, YYDKDF (reference sequence). The CDR3 runs 15 residues. The CDR3 loop is CATSRVRQGLEKLFF. CDR3 DNA: TGTGCCACCAGCAGAGTTAGACAGGGTTTAGAAAAACTGTTTTTT.

V is TRBV18 and J is TRBJ2-7; 13 positions match TRBD2. Per germline, CDR1 KGHSH and CDR2 LQKENI. The CDR3 is made up of 19 amino acids. Trimming removed 4 bases from V and 2 bases from J; junction bases left unmatched: 14. This CDR3 is CASSQTGTSGTSPPYEQYF. The CDR3, as DNA: TGTGCCAGCTCACAAACCGGGACTAGCGGGACCTCGCCCCCCTACGAGCAGTACTTC.

The chain recombines TRBV5-6 with TRBJ1-1; 9 positions match TRBD1. V trimming: 6 bases; J trimming: 5 bases; junction bases outside the gene matches: 17. This CDR3 has 17 residues. Looked up from germline, CDR1 is SGHDT and CDR2 is YYEEEE. This CDR3 is CASILFVSDRGFTEAFF. The DNA for the CDR3 is TGTGCCAGCATTCTCTTCGTCTCAGACAGGGGGTTTACTGAAGCTTTCTTT.

The chain employs TRBV7-2 and TRBJ2-7, with 16 bases lining up with TRBD2. The CDR3 sequence is 16 residues long. Trimming at V came to 4 bases and at J to 3 bases, leaving 3 bases not matched to a gene. Per the germline V gene, CDR1 is SGHTA and CDR2 is FQGNSA. CDR3 coding DNA: TGTGCCAGCAGCTCGGGACTAGCGGGGGGGCGCTACGAGCAGTACTTC. This codes for CASSSGLAGGRYEQYF.